The present TCR beta chain was sequenced within a study of Ad26.COV2.S vaccination and SARS-CoV-2 variants (dated by TCRdb to the early 2020s). Study-level background: Donors in the vaccine arm were drawn from COV1001, a phase I-IIa trial of Ad26.COV2.S in healthy adults that was multicentre, randomized, double-blind and placebo-controlled. Ad26.COV2.S was given intramuscularly at 5x10^10 or 1x10^11 viral particles, as a single shot or as two shots 56 days apart. Sequencing of the TCRbeta repertoire served to evaluate the specificity and breadth of SARS-CoV-2-reactive T cell receptors following Ad26.COV2.S vaccination. The TCR-sequenced set comprised approximately 30 samples: around 20 Ad26.COV2.S vaccine recipients, 5 placebo recipients and 8 SARS-CoV-2 convalescent individuals. Trial participants were randomized into five groups of five, in which low-dose or high-dose Ad26.COV2.S was given once or twice, or placebo was given on both occasions. Throughout the experiments and outcome assessment, investigators stayed blinded to trial group allocation. Overall study results and their limits: Higher spike-specific TCR breadth was observed in Ad26.COV2.S recipients than in placebo recipients (P = 0.0014). Comparing responses between vaccine doses or regimens was not something the study was powered to do. Non-spike TCR breadth was comparable between vaccine and placebo recipients, consistent with the vaccine containing only spike. The authors noted that total T cell responses may have been underestimated by the TCR breadth and depth analyses. After vaccination, substantial breadth of spike-specific CD8+ and CD4+ T cell responses was reported.

The germline V gene (reference sequence) sets CDR1 to SEHNR and CDR2 to FQNEAQ. From the cysteine up to the phenylalanine, the CDR3 has a length of 14 residues. The entry retains the CDR3 DNA only, 42 bases that are in frame from base 1. The junction carries 10 bases between V and J, which are trimmed by 1 base and 4 bases respectively. The label giving this sample's treatment or condition can be read as: roughly 19 received Ad26.COV2.S at low or high dose, single or two shots; several received placebo; per-sample allocation not given. For vaccine and placebo recipients, the sequenced repertoires came from samples collected on day 63 after the first injection. Cohort 1b enrolled 25 or so adults aged 18-55 years at a single site in Boston, USA, between 29 July and 7 August 2020. Ad26.COV2.S consisted of a replication-incompetent adenovirus type 26 vector by which a prefusion-stabilized SARS-CoV-2 spike protein from the original Wuhan strain was expressed.

This clone was seen a handful of times. Which antigen it targets is not known. No base quality information exists; no much larger clone differs at one position. The immunoSEQ Assay was used to sequence TCRbeta CDR3 regions. After extraction, genomic DNA underwent amplification by bias-controlled multiplex PCR, followed by high-throughput sequencing. In the source study's methods: To quantify the absolute abundance of every unique TCRbeta CDR3 region, sequences were collapsed and filtered. T cell fraction was estimated by normalizing TCRbeta template counts to usable DNA, which was measured by amplifying reference genes present in all nucleated cells. Repertoire TCRs were annotated as SARS-CoV-2-specific when V gene, CDR3 amino acid sequence and J gene were exactly matched to a known reactive TCR set. The reference SARS-CoV-2 TCR set was obtained from MIRA and was filtered for enrichment in COVID-19-positive ImmuneCODE repertoires, whereby public or cross-reactive TCRs were removed. Using the MIRA antigens, annotated TCRs were further analysed by specific ORF or by position within an ORF. Depth was the summed frequency of annotated unique rearrangements, while breadth was defined as annotated unique rearrangements over total unique productive rearrangements. TCR breadth was compared between groups using two-sided Wilcoxon rank-sum tests. As stored in TCRdb, this immuneACCESS dataset retains in-frame rearrangements with V and J assigned. A fraction of the clones does not appear; measured against another copy, unresolved V genes explain less than half of the discrepancy, and the remainder lacks a known reason. V and J calls and clone size are given by that table; D and trimming were obtained from the DNA. The sample table holds about 280,000 clones, of which around 87% were seen once. The ten largest clones capture about 3.5% of the sample.

The chain links TRBV7-9 with TRBJ1-2; the D gene cannot be resolved reliably. The receptor's source is a person aged 18-60 years who received the Ad26.COV2.S COVID-19 vaccine or a placebo. Source: peripheral blood, taken in a trial of Ad26.COV2.S vaccine versus placebo. The CDR3 amino acid sequence is: CASSLDLRGYGYTF. The DNA reads TGTGCCAGCAGCTTAGATCTTCGCGGCTATGGCTACACCTTC.